This paragraph covers one T cell receptor beta chain sequence. Its antigen is currently unknown. This specimen comes from a study of cytomegalovirus exposure and HLA in healthy donors. V lost 3 bases to trimming and J lost 1 base, with 18 bases between them. From germline, CDR1 is LNHDA and CDR2 SQIVND (reference sequence). The CDR3 length is 17 residues. Notes on the study in general: Roughly uniform sequencing depth across donors was assumed, possibly incorrectly. CMV serostatus was the only immune exposure information that was available. It emerged from a later analysis that several of the most significant clusters appeared to be linked to common viral pathogens.

PCR employed 60 Vbeta and 13 Jbeta primers. How the authors handled the data: Among the unique TCR beta chains that a later analysis counted, about 81 million in all, 9.5 million to 11 million were shared. The data were produced by immunoSEQ multiplex PCR, yet TCRdb's version contains in-frame clones alone and is incomplete. The V and J calls and clone size are taken from that table; D and trimming were inferred from the DNA. The table records 110,000 to 150,000 clones, 75% of them present only once. This chain connects TRBV19 to TRBJ1-1; TRBD1 might be the D (6 bases). Sequencing was performed on PBMCs. The TCR originated in a man aged 25-45 years in good health and CMV-seronegative. The CDR3 DNA reads as TGTGCCAGTAGTATCCCCCCCGCACAGGGAACGAACACTGAAGCTTTCTTT. It translates to CASSIPPAQGTNTEAFF.